The present T cell receptor (beta chain) was sequenced within a study of read filtering for tumor transcriptome and immune sequencing. Overall study: Revised staging placed eight or nine patients in R-ISS I, roughly 16 in II, 6 or 7 in III.

This CDR3 region has 14 residues. The V gene lost 0 bases and the J gene lost 2 bases, with 6 bases spanning the gap. CDR1 SGHRS and CDR2 YFSETQ come from the germline V gene. This clonotype was detected ten times or more. This library used roughly 430 ng RNA and molecular barcoded adaptors spanning alpha/delta and beta/gamma chains. MiXCR was run by TCRdb on the reads, yielding one entry per CDR3 protein. The sample records around 38,000 distinct CDR3 sequences, 12% to 15% being singletons. This chain joins TRBV5-1 and TRBJ1-5; unclear D gene. Source material: a population of CD138-negative cells sorted from bone marrow. The source of this sequence is a donor aged 40 or older with multiple myeloma. CDR3 nucleotide sequence: TGCGCCAGCAGCTTGGACGGGGGCAATCAGCCCCAGCATTTT. This gives the protein CASSLDGGNQPQHF.